These 21 T cell receptor beta chains were sequenced from one sample in a study of T-cell memory formation after mild COVID-19. From the 5' RACE reads, TCRdb called clonotypes with MiXCR, one entry per CDR3 protein. This table has roughly 410,000 distinct CDR3 sequences, approximately 24% appearing once. Sequencing was carried out using PBMCs or a T cell subset sorted from them (not recorded which). The receptors were sampled from an adult woman who had mild COVID-19 (a few samples of this study predate the infection). Cell type and time point are not known.

This clonotype was found a few times. The chain recombines TRBV24-1 with TRBJ1-4, with D maybe TRBD1 (5 bases). V shed 4 bases and J shed 2 bases, with 13 bases lying between them. Germline CDR1 KGHDR, CDR2 SFDVKD. The CDR3 is made up of 16 amino acids. CDR3 coding DNA: TGTGCCACCAGTGACCCCGTGGCAGGGACTAATGAAAAACTGTTTTTT. Its protein is CATSDPVAGTNEKLFF.

V and J are TRBV24-1 and TRBJ1-5; D remains unclear. The ends were cut back, 1 base at V and 4 bases at J, with 7 bases in the middle. CDR1 is KGHDR, CDR2 SFDVKD, per germline. CDR3 length: 14 residues. In nucleotides, the CDR3 is TGTGCCACCAGTGATTTTCCTGGGAATCAGCCCCAGCATTTT. This sequence encodes CATSDFPGNQPQHF.

This clonotype showed up just a few times. The chain uses TRBV6-6 and TRBJ1-5, with unresolved D. This CDR3 contains 18 residues. Germline CDR1 is MNHNY and CDR2 is SVGAGI (reference sequence). Trimming removed 1 base from V and 4 bases from J, with 20 bases in between. The DNA of the CDR3 is TGTGCCAGCAGTTACTTGTGGGTAGGGAAGGATTCGAATCAGCCCCAGCATTTT. This codes for CASSYLWVGKDSNQPQHF.

V usage is TRBV20-1 and J usage is TRBJ2-1; 9 bases align to TRBD1. The CDR3 covers 14 residues. The V segment lost 3 bases and the J segment 6 bases; nucleotides outside the gene matches: 6. The germline CDR1 and CDR2 sequences are DFQATT and SNEGSKA (reference sequence). In DNA, the CDR3 is TGCAGTGCTAGGAGACAGGGGGGCGTCAATGAGCAGTTCTTC. Amino acids: CSARRQGGVNEQFF.

The J gene is TRBJ2-1, the V gene TRBV7-2, with D uncertain. Trimming shortened V by 4 bases and J by 10 bases, and 20 bases separated the two germline ends. This CDR3 spans 15 amino acids. Germline CDR1 reads SGHTA; CDR2 reads FQGNSA. CDR3 nucleotide sequence: TGTGCCAGCAGCTCCGCTCCGTCACGTTTAGAGGAGCAGTTCTTC. Amino acids: CASSSAPSRLEEQFF.

This clonotype was observed a handful of times. The chain links TRBV20-1 to TRBJ1-1, with TRBD1 matching 7 bases. This CDR3 has 15 residues. Germline V gene data show CDR1 as DFQATT and CDR2 as SNEGSKA (reference sequence). V gave up 0 bases and J gave up 5 bases; unmatched junction bases: 9. The CDR3 bases are TGCAGTGCTAGAGAGAACTCAGGGGGGCAGACTGAAGCTTTCTTT. Translation: CSARENSGGQTEAFF.

The chain uses TRBV10-2 and TRBJ2-7; a weak D match, TRBD2 (5 bases). CDR1 and CDR2 from the germline V gene are WSHSY and SAAADI. Trimming left V 5 bases short and J 1 base short, with 15 bases between. The CDR3 runs to 15 residues. The CDR3 DNA sequence: TGCGCCAGCAGTTCCCCGGACTCCCGATCCTACGAGCAGTACTTC. Its translation: CASSSPDSRSYEQYF.

This chain links TRBV10-3 with TRBJ2-7; no firm D call. This CDR3 comprises 14 residues. Per germline, CDR1 ENHRY and CDR2 SYGVKD. Deletions cut 3 bases from V and 2 bases from J, with 11 bases between. CDR3 sequence: CAISDENPPYEQYF. Written as DNA, the CDR3 is TGTGCCATCAGTGATGAGAACCCCCCCTACGAGCAGTACTTC.

The chain joins TRBV7-3 to TRBJ2-3; the D gene is possibly TRBD1 (5 bases). With 3 bases removed from V and 1 base from J, the gap between germline ends came to 11 bases. Germline V lookup: CDR1 SGHTA, CDR2 FQGTGA. The CDR3 length is 15 residues. This CDR3 is CASSFQSGRTDTQYF. In DNA, the CDR3 is TGTGCCAGCAGCTTTCAGTCAGGGCGCACAGATACGCAGTATTTT.

The chain carries TRBV12-3 or TRBV12-4 and TRBJ1-5, with a tentative D call TRBD1 (5 bases). V lost 8 bases to trimming and J lost 3 bases, with 8 bases between them. The CDR3 is 12 residues long. CDR3 sequence reads: CASLGHNQPQHF. The CDR3 nucleotides read TGTGCCAGCCTGGGGCACAATCAGCCCCAGCATTTT.

The chain is built from TRBV11-1 and TRBJ2-5, with 9 bases identical to TRBD2. Germline values: CDR1 SGHAT, CDR2 FQDESV (reference sequence). V lost 1 base and J lost 3; bases outside the gene matches: 3. CDR3 length equals 15 residues. CDR3 nucleotides: TGTGCCAGCAGCTTAGGCGGGGGGGCTGAAGAGACCCAGTACTTC. It is translated as CASSLGGGAEETQYF.

The V call is TRBV29-1, the J call TRBJ1-4, with 9 positions matching TRBD1. V shed 4 bases and J 5 bases; nucleotides not matched to a gene: 5. Per the germline V gene, CDR1 is SQVTM and CDR2 is ANQGSEA. There are 14 residues in the CDR3. CDR3 sequence: CSVASGTGNEKLFF. DNA for the CDR3: TGCAGCGTTGCTTCCGGGACAGGGAATGAAAAACTGTTTTTT.

The gene calls are TRBV5-1 and TRBJ1-2; weak D call: TRBD1 (5 bases). Germline CDR1 reads SGHRS; CDR2 reads YFSETQ. This CDR3 has 13 residues. The V and J ends lost 4 bases and 1 base respectively, with 8 bases between them. This CDR3 reads CASSVRDNYGYTF. CDR3 bases: TGCGCCAGCAGCGTCAGGGATAACTATGGCTACACCTTC.

A few counts support this clonotype. The rearrangement uses TRBV24-1 and TRBJ1-1; no clear D gene. The germline V and J ends were trimmed by 6 bases and 1 base, with 8 bases remaining between them. The CDR3 totals 13 residues. Germline CDR1 and CDR2: KGHDR and SFDVKD. The CDR3 nucleotides are TGTGCCACCAGTACGACGGAGAACACTGAAGCTTTCTTT. This sequence encodes CATSTTENTEAFF.

This chain connects TRBV4-1 to TRBJ1-6; D gene ambiguous. Germline-derived CDR1 and CDR2 are MGHRA and YSYEKL. The CDR3 consists of 17 residues. V was clipped by 4 bases and J by 7 bases, with 20 bases between them. CDR3 in DNA: TGCGCCAGCAGCCTCGGCCGGGATCTAAAAGTGAATTCACCCCTCCACTTT. Translation gives CASSLGRDLKVNSPLHF.

This chain links TRBV4-3 with TRBJ2-1; 8 bases fit TRBD2. J gave up 8 bases and V 3 bases, and 9 bases lay outside the gene matches. The CDR3 is 15 residues long. The germline gives CDR1 LGHNA, CDR2 YSLEER. DNA of the CDR3: TGCGCCAGCAGCCAGGAACTAGCGGAGGGTCATGAGCAGTTCTTC. As protein: CASSQELAEGHEQFF.

This chain joins TRBV9 and TRBJ2-1; D remains unclear. The CDR3 extends over 13 amino acids. Trimming left V 0 bases short and J 6 bases short, with 7 bases between. Germline V lookup: CDR1 SGDLS, CDR2 YYNGEE. CDR3 nucleotides: TGTGCCAGCAGCGTAGACCAGACCAATGAGCAGTTCTTC. Amino acids: CASSVDQTNEQFF.

The rearrangement joins TRBV4-1 to TRBJ2-5, with 7 bases identical to TRBD1. Germline V gives CDR1 MGHRA, CDR2 YSYEKL. The V segment lost 1 base and the J segment 5 bases; nucleotides outside the gene matches: 4. This CDR3 comprises 14 residues. CDR3 bases: TGCGCCAGCAGCCAAGGACAGGGTTTGGAGACCCAGTACTTC. Residues: CASSQGQGLETQYF.

The rearrangement joins TRBV12-3 or TRBV12-4 to TRBJ2-7; TRBD2 aligns across 8 bases. This CDR3 is built from 17 residues. The V segment lost 5 bases and the J segment 2 bases; nucleotides outside the gene matches: 14. CDR3 sequence reads: CASSPTWREAVTYEQYF. The CDR3 coding sequence is TGTGCCAGCAGTCCTACTTGGCGGGAGGCGGTAACCTACGAGCAGTACTTC.

The V and J genes are TRBV12-3 or TRBV12-4 and TRBJ1-1, with 7 nucleotides matching TRBD1. The junction had 8 bases not matched to a gene; V was cut back by 6 bases and J by 1 base. The CDR3 consists of 15 residues. CDR3 sequence reads: CASSPGGQKNTEAFF. As DNA, the CDR3 is TGTGCCAGCAGCCCAGGGGGACAGAAGAACACTGAAGCTTTCTTT.

The V gene is TRBV3-1, the J gene TRBJ2-5; D is unresolved. CDR1 and CDR2 (germline): LGHDT, YNNKEL (reference sequence). This CDR3 has 14 amino acids. The ends were cut back, 1 base at V and 2 bases at J, with 8 bases in the middle. The CDR3 loop reads CASSQVGTQETQYF. CDR3 sequence (DNA): TGTGCCAGCAGCCAAGTGGGCACTCAAGAGACCCAGTACTTC.